This TCR beta chain was sequenced in a study of cytomegalovirus exposure and HLA in healthy donors. PCR primers comprised 60 Vbeta and 13 Jbeta primers. Data came from immunoSEQ multiplex PCR; TCRdb stores just in-frame clones and leaves some out. Of under 140,000 clones in the sample, over 60% were seen once. Trimming shortened V by 2 bases and J by 9 bases, and 11 bases separated the two germline ends. Germline V lookup: CDR1 MNHNY, CDR2 SVGAGI (reference sequence). This CDR3 region has 13 residues. The sample was PBMCs. This clonotype was sampled from a woman aged 25 to 45 in good health and CMV-seronegative. The chain combines TRBV6-6 with TRBJ2-1; D is unresolved. The CDR3 coding sequence is TGTGCCAGCAGTTACCCCTCACCCGGTGAGCAGTTCTTC. Its protein product is CASSYPSPGEQFF.